A selection of T cell receptor beta chains follows, all from one sample in a study of cytomegalovirus exposure and HLA in healthy donors. Profiled with immunoSEQ multiplex PCR; TCRdb holds only in-frame clones, not every one. The sample consists of around 160,000 clones, 80% to 90% of them appearing once. The sequenced sample consisted of PBMCs. These receptors all come from a man in his late teens or twenties in good health and CMV-seropositive. Both conserved end residues are part of each CDR3. Each record gives: D gene, V gene, clone size, J gene, CDR3 DNA, CDR3 protein. A D gene is named only where the DNA matches it firmly. Clone sizes are given selectively: once, few, many, or a class where the clone is expanded.

>NA|TRBV6-1|NA|TRBJ1-6
TGTGCCAGCAGGAGGGAAGGATATTCACCCCTCCACTTT
CASRREGYSPLHF
>TRBD1|TRBV2|NA|TRBJ2-5
TGTGCCAGCAGCGAGGACAGGGGGGACCAAGAGACCCAGCACTTC
CASSEDRGDQETQHF
>TRBD1|TRBV27|NA|TRBJ1-5
TGTGCCAGCAGTTTTACAGGGGATCTGGGTCAGCCCCAGCATTTT
CASSFTGDLGQPQHF
>TRBD1|TRBV9|NA|TRBJ2-3
TGTGCCAGCAGCGACAGGGGAACCACAGATACGCAGTATTTT
CASSDRGTTDTQYF
>TRBD1|TRBV7-8|NA|TRBJ1-1
TGTGCCAGCAGCCCTAATCAGGGGGGGAACACTGAAGCTTTCTTT
CASSPNQGGNTEAFF
>NA|TRBV5-8|few|TRBJ1-3
TGTGCCAGCAGCTTGGTTCAGGGGACAGGAAACACCATATATTTT
CASSLVQGTGNTIYF
>NA|TRBV5-6|NA|TRBJ2-5
TGTGCCAGCAGCAAAGGGACACATCAGGGGTACTTC
CASSKGTHQGYF
>NA|TRBV10-1|NA|TRBJ2-3
TGCGCCAGCAAGGTAAGAAGCGAAGACCCTTCGACAGATACGCAGTATTTT
CASKVRSEDPSTDTQYF
>TRBD2|TRBV27|NA|TRBJ2-7
TGTGCCAGCAGTTTATCGGGCGGGGGTTACCTGGAGCAGTACTTC
CASSLSGGGYLEQYF
>NA|TRBV6-5|NA|TRBJ1-6
TGTGCCAGCAGCGAGGGCGGGTCCCCCCTCCACTTT
CASSEGGSPLHF
>NA|TRBV19|NA|TRBJ2-7
TGTGCCAGCGCTCAGCCGGGACTCACCCTTCGGGAGCAGTACTTC
CASAQPGLTLREQYF
>NA|TRBV2|NA|TRBJ1-2
TGTGCCAGCAGTGAAGTCAGGGGCTATGGCTACACCTTC
CASSEVRGYGYTF
>TRBD2|TRBV5-1|NA|TRBJ2-3
TGCGCCAGCAGAAGGGTAGCGGGGGGCACAGATACGCAGTATTTT
CASRRVAGGTDTQYF
>NA|TRBV4-3|once|TRBJ2-6
TGCGCCAGCAGCCCGGGCAGGGGCATCGGGGCCAACGTCCTGACTTTC
CASSPGRGIGANVLTF
>NA|TRBV6-5|NA|TRBJ2-1
TGTGCCAGCAGTTACGCTGGGGGCCTCTACAATGAGCAGTTCTTC
CASSYAGGLYNEQFF
>TRBD1|TRBV6-5|NA|TRBJ1-2
TGTGCCAGCAGTTACGGACCGGGACAGGGGCAAGGCTACACCTTC
CASSYGPGQGQGYTF
>NA|TRBV7-3|NA|TRBJ1-2
TGTGCCAGCAGCTTCGGGGGTGTCGGTGGCTACACCTTC
CASSFGGVGGYTF
>NA|TRBV4-1|few|TRBJ1-2
TGCGCCAGCAGCCAAGATCGGTTGTACACCTTC
CASSQDRLYTF
>NA|TRBV19|NA|TRBJ1-4
TGTGCCAGTAGCCACCCTAATTTCGGTGAAAAACTGTTTTTT
CASSHPNFGEKLFF
>TRBD1|TRBV2|NA|TRBJ1-2
TGTGCCAGCAGGACCCGGACAGGGCCGATTAAAGATAACTATGGCTACACCTTC
CASRTRTGPIKDNYGYTF
>TRBD1|TRBV18|NA|TRBJ1-1
TGTGCCAGCTCACCCGATAGGACAGGGAGGATGAACACTGAAGCTTTCTTT
CASSPDRTGRMNTEAFF
>NA|TRBV5-1|NA|TRBJ2-5
TGCGCCAGCAGCTTGGAGGGAGTGGAGACCCAGTACTTC
CASSLEGVETQYF
>TRBD2|TRBV9|NA|TRBJ2-3
TGTGCCAGCAGATCGGGGGGAGTAGAGTATTTT
CASRSGGVEYF
>NA|TRBV7-8|NA|TRBJ2-7
TGTGCCAGCAGCTTAGAGATGCGGGATGCACCCTACGAGCAGTACTTC
CASSLEMRDAPYEQYF
>TRBD2|TRBV12-5|NA|TRBJ2-5
TGTGCTAGTGATCGCGGTAGGGGACTAGCGGGGGGACAAGAGACCCAGTACTTC
CASDRGRGLAGGQETQYF
>TRBD2|TRBV5-1|NA|TRBJ2-7
TGCGCCAGCAGGCCCGAGAGGGCGGGGGGGAACCCCTACGAGCAGTACTTC
CASRPERAGGNPYEQYF